This note documents a single TCR beta chain sequence. Assay: immunoSEQ multiplex PCR; the TCRdb copy retains only in-frame clones and omits some. Here the sample spans roughly 280,000 clones, approximately 86% being singletons. This record belongs to a study of blood T cell repertoires in COVID-19. Study overall: T cells, B-cell-depleted T cells, or PBMCs supplied cDNA or gDNA.

In germline, CDR1 is SQVTM, CDR2 ANQGSEA. V was clipped by 7 bases and J by 12 bases; unmatched bases: 14. CDR3 length equals 12 residues. Specimen: peripheral blood. The gene calls are TRBV29-1 and TRBJ2-7, with 8 bases matching TRBD1. The clonotype originates from a woman aged 55-69 years with COVID-19, enrolled during active disease. CDR3 residues: CSAGQGTGDPYF. As DNA, the CDR3 is TGCAGCGCAGGACAGGGCACGGGAGACCCGTACTTC.